Listed below are T cell receptor beta chains from one sample, sequenced in a study of shared clonotypes between healthy human individuals. The protocol was immunoSEQ multiplex PCR, while the TCRdb copy is restricted to in-frame clones and leaves out a portion. The sample lists about 2 million clones, about 94% occurring once. The sample comprised naive CD8+ T cells sorted from blood. The receptors stem from a man between 18 and 29 years old in good health. The CDR3 runs from the conserved cysteine through the conserved F or W. A D gene is named only where the DNA matches it firmly. Size is stated for part of the rows, as once, few or many counts, or as a class when the clone is expanded.

D | V | size | CDR3
NA | TRBV6-5 | NA | CASSYGQFTGPQHF
NA | TRBV9 | NA | CASSGASRGEAFF
TRBD2 | TRBV29-1 | NA | CSVEDLAGGPAGANVLTF
NA | TRBV9 | NA | CASSVGGLGTEAFF
NA | TRBV21-1 | NA | CASSKLDGLPQHF
NA | TRBV15 | NA | CATSREAQEPRGNTIYF
NA | TRBV4-1 | NA | CATGVRSSYNSPLHF
TRBD1 | TRBV5-4 | NA | CASSWDRGGNTEAFF
TRBD2 | TRBV7-8 | NA | CASSAGLAGTTYEQYF
TRBD2 | TRBV27 | NA | CASSLLAGDSTDTQYF
NA | TRBV28 | NA | CASSFSQTYQETQYF
TRBD1 | TRBV6-5 | NA | CASSLGQGGNTIYF
NA | TRBV7-8 | once | CASSLVGGASYEQYF
NA | TRBV9 | NA | CASSSTGSNTGELFF
NA | TRBV2 | NA | CASSRGSEQYF
NA | TRBV28 | NA | CASSQGSVMTQHF
NA | TRBV7-9 | NA | CASSLIAYGYTF
TRBD1 | TRBV28 | NA | CASRPTFIRDRGYEQYF
NA | TRBV19 | NA | CASSIAGGGNYEQYF
TRBD2 | TRBV5-5 | NA | CASSLGLAAAYEQYF
NA | TRBV29-1 | NA | CSVDRGYEQYF
NA | TRBV6-6 | NA | CASSTGTMYGYTF
TRBD2 | TRBV13 | NA | CASSKAGLAGLSRVDTQYF
NA | TRBV4-1 | NA | CASSQDSRMKSTDTQYF
NA | TRBV15 | NA | CATSRDLAVNTEAFF
NA | TRBV20-1 | NA | CSAGSSYEQYF
NA | TRBV28 | NA | CASSNTGNAGELFF
NA | TRBV30 | NA | CAWTPGTRAYEQYF
NA | TRBV5-1 | NA | CASSLVPWGNEQFF
TRBD2 | TRBV28 | NA | CASSLYVSGGLTDTQYF
TRBD1 | TRBV11-2 | NA | CASSPWTGANSYNEQFF
TRBD1 | TRBV7-9 | NA | CASSAISLGQGAYEQYF
NA | TRBV9 | NA | CASSGRTGTKSYNEQFF
NA | TRBV11-2 | NA | CASSLGQGRREKLFF
NA | TRBV12-5 | NA | CASGPGWGAGYEQYF
TRBD2 | TRBV2 | NA | CASRKTSGSTYEQYF
TRBD2 | TRBV10-3 | NA | CVSSGGNEQFF
NA | TRBV6-6 | NA | CASSYDPSYNEQFF
TRBD2 | TRBV27 | NA | CASSNSGLAGYNEQFF
NA | TRBV7-9 | NA | CASSPQTVTDTQYF
TRBD1 | TRBV4-3 | NA | CASSQDSTGSYEQYF
TRBD1 | TRBV6-1 | NA | CASSASGTGGLSSYNEQFF
NA | TRBV30 | NA | CAWSPGSEQYF
TRBD1 | TRBV5-6 | NA | CASIGQGIWYTEAFF
NA | TRBV27 | NA | CASSPLAGGRGTDTQYF
NA | TRBV5-4 | once | CASTRENRDGYTF
NA | TRBV4-1 | NA | CASSQDLGLGYGYTF
TRBD2 | TRBV9 | NA | CASSDPLGAGPTDTQYF
TRBD2 | TRBV18 | NA | CASSPLGEAGLIGELFF
TRBD2 | TRBV5-5 | NA | CASSLDSSGSYEQYF
NA | TRBV18 | NA | CASSPKDRYYGYTF
NA | TRBV6-1 | NA | CASRVRDQYNEQFF
NA | TRBV7-2 | few | CASSPTGYEQYF
NA | TRBV19 | NA | CASSIQGESYGYTF
TRBD2 | TRBV4-3 | NA | CASSHGLAGSITPTDTQYF
NA | TRBV4-2 | NA | CASSPRGNGERIGELFF